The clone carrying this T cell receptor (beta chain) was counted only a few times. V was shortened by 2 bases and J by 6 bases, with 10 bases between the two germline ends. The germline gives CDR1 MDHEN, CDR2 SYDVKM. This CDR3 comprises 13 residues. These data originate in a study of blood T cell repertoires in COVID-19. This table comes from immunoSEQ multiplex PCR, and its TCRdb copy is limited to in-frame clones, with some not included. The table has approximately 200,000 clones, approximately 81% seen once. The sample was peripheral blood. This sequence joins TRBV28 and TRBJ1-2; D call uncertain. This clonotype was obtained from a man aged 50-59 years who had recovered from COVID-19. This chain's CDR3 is CASSLNRQNGYTF. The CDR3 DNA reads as TGTGCCAGCAGTTTAAATCGTCAGAATGGCTACACCTTC.